The rows below give T cell receptor beta chains drawn from one sample of a study of blood T cell repertoires in COVID-19. The data were produced by immunoSEQ multiplex PCR, yet TCRdb's version contains in-frame clones alone and is incomplete. This sample has tens of thousands of clones; approximately 80% occur once, and the top ten carry 7%. Material for sequencing was peripheral blood. All receptors come from a man between 65 and 85 years old with acute or convalescent COVID-19. Each CDR3 is given with its conserved first and last residue. The D gene is left open where the match is weak. The listing skips clone size in some rows; elsewhere it reads once, few, many or a size class.

>TRBV6-6|-|TRBJ2-1|-
TGTGCCGCCCGGGGGGCCGTCTACAATGAGCAGTTCTTC
CAARGAVYNEQFF
>TRBV2|-|TRBJ2-1|TRBD2
TGTGCCAGCAGTGGGGGACTAGCGGGATACAATGAGCAGTTCTTC
CASSGGLAGYNEQFF
>TRBV28|-|TRBJ1-5|TRBD1
TGTGCCAGCAGTGGGGGTTCAGGACAGGAGCATTTT
CASSGGSGQEHF
>TRBV9|-|TRBJ1-1|-
TGTGCCAGCAGCGTAGCACAGATCAACACTGAAGCTTTCTTT
CASSVAQINTEAFF
>TRBV27|-|TRBJ2-7|TRBD1
TGTGCCAGCAGCCGTCGACAGGGGAGCTACGAGCAGTACTTC
CASSRRQGSYEQYF
>TRBV20-1|few|TRBJ1-1|-
TGCAGTGCTAGTCGCAGTTTGAACACTGAAGCTTTCTTT
CSASRSLNTEAFF
>TRBV19|-|TRBJ1-1|-
TGTGCCAGTAGTATCTGGGCCAACACTGAAGCTTTCTTT
CASSIWANTEAFF
>TRBV28|-|TRBJ2-1|TRBD2
TGTGCCAGCAGTCCCTATCCCCCGAGGACTAGCGGGAGTCAGTACAATGAGCAGTTCTTC
CASSPYPPRTSGSQYNEQFF
>TRBV11-1|-|TRBJ1-1|-
TGTGCCAGCAGCCCACAGGCCGTCGCATACGCTGAAGCTTTCTTT
CASSPQAVAYAEAFF
>TRBV30|few|TRBJ2-3|TRBD1
TGTGCCTGGAAATCCGGGACAGGGGGCGCAGATACGCAGTATTTT
CAWKSGTGGADTQYF
>TRBV4-1|-|TRBJ1-2|-
TGCGCCAGCAGCCAGGGCTTTGTCTATGGCTACACCTTC
CASSQGFVYGYTF
>TRBV9|-|TRBJ2-2|TRBD1
TGTGCCAGCAGCCTTCACGGACAGGGTTTGGCCGGGGAGCTGTTTTTT
CASSLHGQGLAGELFF
>TRBV9|-|TRBJ1-3|-
TGTGCCAGCAGCGTAGGGGGGCTCTCTGGAAACACCATATATTTT
CASSVGGLSGNTIYF
>TRBV2|-|TRBJ2-5|TRBD2
TGTGCCAGCAGCCCACATCCCCTGAGCGGGGGGGCCTTGGTAGAGACCCAGTACTTC
CASSPHPLSGGALVETQYF
>TRBV5-1|few|TRBJ1-2|TRBD1
TGCGCCAGCAGCTACGGACAGGCGGAATATGGCTACACCTTC
CASSYGQAEYGYTF
>TRBV20-1|-|TRBJ2-1|-
TGCAGTGCTAGTCAGCTAACGCGGAACAATGAGCAGTTCTTC
CSASQLTRNNEQFF
>TRBV6-5|-|TRBJ1-2|-
TGTGCCAGTCAGGGGAGAGACTATGGCTACACCTTC
CASQGRDYGYTF
>TRBV28|-|TRBJ1-3|-
TGTGCCAGCAGTATCCGGACTGAGCTCTTAAACACCATATATTTT
CASSIRTELLNTIYF
>TRBV7-8|few|TRBJ1-5|-
TGTGCCAGCAGCACCCAGGGAAGTAGCAATCAGCCCCAGCATTTT
CASSTQGSSNQPQHF
>TRBV6-5|once|TRBJ2-2|TRBD2
TGTGCCAGCATGAGGGAGGGCCTCTCCGGGGAGCTGTTTTTT
CASMREGLSGELFF
>TRBV3-1/TRBV3-2|-|TRBJ1-2|TRBD1
TGTGCCAGCAGCAACCGGTGGACAGGCAATGGCTACACCTTC
CASSNRWTGNGYTF
>TRBV5-6|-|TRBJ1-5|TRBD1
TGTGCCAGCAGCTTGTTCGGACAGGGAGGAAATCAGCCCCAGCATTTT
CASSLFGQGGNQPQHF
>TRBV7-9|-|TRBJ1-4|TRBD1
TGTGCCAGCAGCTTAGCGATAACGGACAGGGGTGAAAAACTGTTTTTT
CASSLAITDRGEKLFF
>TRBV9|-|TRBJ1-1|-
TGTGCCAGCAGCGCCCCGGTTGGTCCCACTGAAGCTTTCTTT
CASSAPVGPTEAFF
>TRBV7-3|-|TRBJ2-7|TRBD1
TGTGCCAGCAGCTTCGGACAGGGACTGACCTACGAGCAGTACTTC
CASSFGQGLTYEQYF
>TRBV2|-|TRBJ2-2|-
TGTGCCAGCAAAGGACAGCAGAACACCGGGGAGCTGTTTTTT
CASKGQQNTGELFF
>TRBV6-6|medium-sized|TRBJ1-2|TRBD1
TGTGCCAGCAGTCTATCGGACAGGGCTCGTGGCTACACCTTC
CASSLSDRARGYTF
>TRBV19|-|TRBJ1-5|TRBD1
TGTGCCAGTAGTATATCCGGGACAGGGTATAGCAATCAGCCCCAGCATTTT
CASSISGTGYSNQPQHF
>TRBV28|-|TRBJ1-5|-
TGTGCCAGCAGTTCATTACAGGGTAATCAGCCCCAGCATTTT
CASSSLQGNQPQHF
>TRBV2|few|TRBJ1-1|-
TGTGCCAGCAGTCAGCCTCAGGGTAAGGACACTGAAGCTTTCTTT
CASSQPQGKDTEAFF
>TRBV10-3|-|TRBJ1-2|-
TGTGCCATCAGTGAGTGGACAGCTCAATTTAACTATGGCTACACCTTC
CAISEWTAQFNYGYTF
>TRBV7-9|-|TRBJ1-1|-
TGTGCCAGCAAGGTGGGCGGGTCTATCGCTGAAGCTTTCTTT
CASKVGGSIAEAFF
>TRBV5-1|-|TRBJ1-1|-
TGCGCCAGCAGCTTGGGAAGCACTAAGAACACTGAAGCTTTCTTT
CASSLGSTKNTEAFF
>TRBV27|many|TRBJ2-7|TRBD1
TGTGCCAGCACTACCGGGACAGGGGGTACCTACGAGCAGTACTTC
CASTTGTGGTYEQYF
>TRBV7-2|-|TRBJ1-2|TRBD1
TGTGCCAGCAGCCCGACTAGGACAGGAAGGGAGGGCTACACCTTC
CASSPTRTGREGYTF
>TRBV5-1|few|TRBJ1-2|-
TGCGCCAGCAGCTTACAGCCAGAGAGGGAATCCTATGGCTACACCTTC
CASSLQPERESYGYTF
>TRBV24-1|-|TRBJ2-2|TRBD2
TGTGCCACCAGTGATTTAGGGACTAGCGGGGGGACCGGCGGCACCGGGGAGCTGTTTTTT
CATSDLGTSGGTGGTGELFF
>TRBV24-1|once|TRBJ2-7|TRBD2
TGTGCCACCAGTGATCCCGGGACTAGCGGGAGGGCCCTCGGGGAGCAGTACTTC
CATSDPGTSGRALGEQYF
>TRBV7-3|-|TRBJ2-1|TRBD1
TGTGCCAGCAGCTTCGGACAGGGGGCGTTTGAGCAGTTCTTC
CASSFGQGAFEQFF
>TRBV4-2|-|TRBJ2-3|TRBD1
TGTGCCAGCAGCTCTAGGACAGGGGGGAAAGATACGCAGTATTTT
CASSSRTGGKDTQYF
>TRBV6-5|-|TRBJ2-7|TRBD2
TGTGCCAGTGCGAGACTAGCCGGTGACGAGCAGTACTTC
CASARLAGDEQYF